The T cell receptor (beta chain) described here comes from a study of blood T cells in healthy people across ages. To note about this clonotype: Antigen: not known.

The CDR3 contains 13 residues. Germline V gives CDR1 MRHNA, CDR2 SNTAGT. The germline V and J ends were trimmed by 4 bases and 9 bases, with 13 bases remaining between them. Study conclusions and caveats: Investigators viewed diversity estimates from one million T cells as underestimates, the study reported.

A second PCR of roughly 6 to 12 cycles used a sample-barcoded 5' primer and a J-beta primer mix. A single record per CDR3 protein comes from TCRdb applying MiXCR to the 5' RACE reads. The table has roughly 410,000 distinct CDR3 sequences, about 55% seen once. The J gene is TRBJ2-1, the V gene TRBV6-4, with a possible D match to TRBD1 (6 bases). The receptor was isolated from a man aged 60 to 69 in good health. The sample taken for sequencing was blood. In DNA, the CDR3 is TGTGCCAGCAGTGGCAGGGAAGGGGGTGAGCAGTTCTTC. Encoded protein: CASSGREGGEQFF.